The 7 T cell receptor beta chains presented below share a single source sample, sequenced in a study of cytomegalovirus exposure and HLA in healthy donors. Assay: immunoSEQ multiplex PCR; the TCRdb copy retains only in-frame clones and omits some. This table holds about 92,000 clones, approximately 94% found once. The specimen was PBMCs. The receptors come from a woman aged 25 to 39 in good health and CMV-seropositive.

The rearrangement uses TRBV7-8 and TRBJ2-1; maybe TRBD2 (5 bases). Germline V gene lookup returns CDR1 SGHVS and CDR2 FQNEAQ. Trimming pared 8 bases from V and 8 bases from J, leaving 28 bases between. This CDR3 comprises 17 residues. CDR3 region: CASEQRPRPPIWYEQFF. DNA of the CDR3: TGTGCCAGCGAACAGCGGCCACGTCCCCCCATTTGGTATGAGCAGTTCTTC.

V usage is TRBV5-4 and J usage is TRBJ1-3; D unresolved. The CDR3 totals 19 residues. Trimming cost V 2 bases and J 2 bases, with 23 bases left between them. Germline assignment: CDR1 SGHNT and CDR2 YYREEE (reference sequence). As DNA, the CDR3 is TGTGCCAGCAGCTTCGGGCAATTGGGAGGGAGAGGGCCTGGAAACACCATATATTTT. This gives the protein CASSFGQLGGRGPGNTIYF.

The chain recombines TRBV5-1 with TRBJ2-7; D not certain. CDR1 SGHRS and CDR2 YFSETQ come from the germline V gene. Trimming shortened V by 1 base and J by 1 base, and 9 bases separated the two germline ends. There are 14 residues in the CDR3. CDR3 DNA: TGCGCCAGCAGCTTGCTTCCACTTTCCTACGAGCAGTACTTC. Translated: CASSLLPLSYEQYF.

The rearrangement joins TRBV6-1 to TRBJ2-7, with 9 positions matching TRBD1. Germline CDR1 and CDR2: MNHNS and SASEGT. Losses at the gene ends were 6 bases for V and 4 bases for J; bases not matched to a gene: 7. CDR3 length equals 14 residues. The CDR3 nucleotides read TGTGCCAGCAGGTCCGGGACAGGGATTTACGAGCAGTACTTC. It translates to CASRSGTGIYEQYF.

This chain connects TRBV7-2 to TRBJ1-2, with D perhaps TRBD1 (5 bases). With 0 bases removed from V and 10 bases from J, the gap between germline ends came to 9 bases. The CDR3 loop spans 12 amino acids. From germline, CDR1 is SGHTA and CDR2 FQGNSA. CDR3 amino acids: CASSLAQGTYTF. The CDR3, as DNA: TGTGCCAGCAGCTTAGCGCAGGGAACCTACACCTTC.

The rearrangement links TRBV5-1 to TRBJ2-4; 12 nucleotides line up with TRBD2. The CDR3 is 19 residues long. Germline V gene sequence: CDR1 SGHRS, CDR2 YFSETQ. V was pared by 0 bases and J by 6 bases, with 13 bases of the junction left unmatched. The CDR3, as DNA: TGCGCCAGCAGCTTGGAGGGTTTGGCTAGCGGGAGGGTTGGAAACATTCAGTACTTC. Its translation: CASSLEGLASGRVGNIQYF.

V and J are TRBV30 and TRBJ2-5, with TRBD1 identical over 9 bases. This CDR3 is 14 amino acids long. J lost 4 bases, V lost 2 bases, and 5 bases had no gene match. CDR1 is GTSNPN and CDR2 is SVGIG in the germline V gene (reference sequence). The CDR3 region has the DNA TGTGCCTGGAGTAGGGGGACAGGGCGAGAGACCCAGTACTTC. Translating it yields CAWSRGTGRETQYF.